Reported below is one T cell receptor beta chain. The sample belongs to a study of cytomegalovirus exposure and HLA in healthy donors. V was pared by 3 bases and J by 5 bases, with 3 bases of the junction left unmatched. CDR1 is SEHNR, CDR2 FQNEAQ, per germline (reference sequence). This CDR3 spans 14 amino acids. 13 Jbeta primers and 60 Vbeta primers were used for the PCR. Repertoires were generated with immunoSEQ multiplex PCR, while TCRdb's copy carries only in-frame clones and drops some. The table records approximately 140,000 clones, about four fifths of them present only once. This TCR was sampled from a woman aged 40 to 50 in good health and CMV-seronegative. The sample taken for sequencing was PBMCs. The chain recombines TRBV7-9 with TRBJ2-1, with TRBD1 identical over 8 bases. DNA for the CDR3: TGTGCCAGCAGCTTGGGGACAGGAGACAATGAGCAGTTCTTC. Protein: CASSLGTGDNEQFF. Drawing the rest from reference TRBV7-9 and TRBJ2-1, the complete variable domain is DTGVSQNPRHKITKRGQNVTFRCDPISEHNRLYWYRQTLGQGPEFLTYFQNEAQLEKSRLLSDRFSAERPKGSFSTLEIQRTEQGDSAMYLCASSLGTGDNEQFFGPGTRLTVL.